This passage covers 14 T cell receptor beta chains from one sample sequenced in a study of T cells in Graves' hyperthyroidism and ophthalmopathy. Amplified regions were TCR beta CDR3 sequences from RNA transcripts. When the TCR CDR3 underwent first-round RT-PCR, the HTBI primer set was used. Each CDR3 protein is one row after TCRdb ran MiXCR on the multiplex PCR reads. Counted here are about 400,000 distinct CDR3 sequences, 14% to 15% occurring once; the ten biggest clones make up approximately 32%. The sample taken for sequencing was blood. These receptors were taken from a woman aged 25-40 years with Graves' hyperthyroidism.

Turning to this clonotype: A much larger clonotype is one base distant, so this may be a read error. This chain joins TRBV4-2 and TRBJ2-3; 7 bases line up with TRBD2. The germline V gene encodes CDR1 LGHNA and CDR2 YNFKEQ. With 1 base clipped from V and 6 bases from J, the junction kept 13 bases outside the gene matches. The CDR3 length is 17 residues. The CDR3 nucleotides read TGTGCCAGCAGCCAAGGCGTGGGAGGGCTGGATTCCGATACGCAGTATTTT. Encoded protein: CASSQGVGGLDSDTQYF.

The gene calls are TRBV24-1 and TRBJ2-1; no definite D call. The germline gives CDR1 KGHDR, CDR2 SFDVKD. V was trimmed by 4 bases and J by 4 bases, leaving 13 bases between them. CDR3 length: 15 amino acids. CDR3 sequence: CATSDVGRIYNEQFF. Written as DNA, the CDR3 is TGTGCCACCAGTGACGTTGGGCGGATTTACAATGAGCAGTTCTTC.

J is TRBJ2-3 and V is TRBV6-1; D might be TRBD1 (5 bases). The CDR3 is made up of 14 amino acids. Trimming stripped 6 bases from V and 4 bases from J, with 14 bases between. Germline V gene sequence: CDR1 MNHNS, CDR2 SASEGT. The CDR3: CASSQGSDSDTQYF. The DNA for the CDR3 is TGTGCCAGCAGCCAGGGTAGTGACTCAGATACGCAGTATTTT.

The chain recombines TRBV7-2 with TRBJ1-2; 10 bases agree with TRBD1. The CDR3 consists of 14 residues. Unmatched junction bases numbered 4, after V lost 1 base and J lost 8 bases. The germline V gene encodes CDR1 SGHTA and CDR2 FQGNSA. The CDR3 here is CASSLGDRGGGYTF. The CDR3 DNA is TGTGCCAGCAGCTTAGGGGACAGGGGTGGCGGCTACACCTTC. Looking up the rest from reference TRBV7-2 and TRBJ1-2 gives the full variable domain: GAGVSQSPSNKVTEKGKDVELRCDPISGHTALYWYRQSLGQGLEFLIYFQGNSAPDKSGLPSDRFSAERTGGSVSTLTIQRTQQEDSAVYLCASSLGDRGGGYTFGSGTRLTVV.

This clonotype was recorded at least ten times. V is TRBV3-1 and J is TRBJ2-7; D ambiguous. Germline V gene data show CDR1 as LGHDT and CDR2 as YNNKEL (reference sequence). V gave up 4 bases and J gave up 3 bases, with 7 bases separating them. The CDR3 contains 12 residues. For the CDR3, the DNA is TGTGCCAGCAGCCGGAACTACTACGAGCAGTACTTC. Its translation: CASSRNYYEQYF.

The chain uses TRBV20-1 and TRBJ1-1, with D unclear. The CDR3 loop spans 13 amino acids. Germline CDR1 and CDR2: DFQATT and SNEGSKA (reference sequence). V lost 6 bases and J 1 base, leaving 12 bases between the germline ends. The CDR3 DNA is TGCAGTGCCGCCCGAGGGTGGAACACTGAAGCTTTCTTT. Its protein product is CSAARGWNTEAFF.

The chain couples TRBV24-1 to TRBJ2-7; no firm D call. The germline V gene has CDR1 KGHDR and CDR2 SFDVKD. V lost 4 bases, J lost 1 base, and 19 bases lay in between. This CDR3 has 17 residues. The CDR3 here is CATSEIFWAEQSYEQYF. CDR3 in DNA: TGTGCCACCAGTGAGATTTTTTGGGCAGAGCAATCCTACGAGCAGTACTTC.

This clonotype has ten or more counts. V usage is TRBV5-1 and J usage is TRBJ2-7, with D possibly matching TRBD2 (7 bases). The CDR3 covers 15 residues. The germline V and J ends were trimmed by 0 bases and 1 base, with 11 bases remaining between them. The V gene's germline CDR1 is SGHRS and CDR2 YFSETQ. The DNA of the CDR3 is TGCGCCAGCAGCTTGGGCGGGGGCCTTTCCTACGAGCAGTACTTC. Its protein product is CASSLGGGLSYEQYF.

This clonotype was counted a few times. This rearrangement joins TRBV20-1 to TRBJ2-5; TRBD2 aligns across 10 bases. CDR1 DFQATT and CDR2 SNEGSKA come from the germline V gene (reference sequence). Losses at the gene ends were 3 bases for V and 4 bases for J; bases not matched to a gene: 5. The CDR3 consists of 14 residues. CDR3 in amino acids: CSARIAGGGETQYF. The CDR3 DNA reads as TGCAGTGCTAGGATAGCGGGAGGAGGAGAGACCCAGTACTTC.

This clonotype was recorded many times. V gene TRBV30 combines with J gene TRBJ1-1; TRBD1 agrees at 7 bases. From germline, CDR1 is GTSNPN and CDR2 SVGIG (reference sequence). V shed 4 bases, J shed 5 bases, and the junction held 7 bases outside the gene matches. This CDR3 has 13 amino acids. The CDR3 nucleotides are TGTGCCTGGACCCCAGACAGGGAAACTGAAGCTTTCTTT. As protein: CAWTPDRETEAFF. The full variable domain, its missing parts supplied by reference TRBV30 and TRBJ1-1, is SQTIHQWPATLVQPVGSPLSLECTVEGTSNPNLYWYRQAAGRGLQLLFYSVGIGQISSEVPQNLSASRPQDRQFILSSKKLLLSDSGFYLCAWTPDRETEAFFGQGTRLTVV.

This chain joins TRBV2 and TRBJ2-1, with 9 bases aligning to TRBD1. This CDR3 is built from 13 residues. J gave up 6 bases and V 4 bases, and 1 base lay outside the gene matches. Looked up from germline, CDR1 is SNHLY and CDR2 is FYNNEI. The CDR3 loop is CASSATGGNEQFF. CDR3 DNA sequence: TGTGCCAGCAGTGCGACAGGGGGCAATGAGCAGTTCTTC.

The sample holds many counts of this clonotype. The chain is built from TRBV12-3 or TRBV12-4 and TRBJ1-1; D is undetermined. CDR3 size: 12 residues. Trimming took 3 bases from V and 11 from J, leaving 13 bases between them. The CDR3 sequence is CASSLVGLEAFF. The CDR3, as DNA: TGTGCCAGCAGTTTGGTAGGTCTTGAGGCTTTCTTT.

This clonotype was seen a handful of times. The chain joins TRBV6-5 to TRBJ1-2; D is unclear. The V end was cut by 0 bases, the J end by 1 base, with 6 bases between. This CDR3 has 14 residues. Germline V gene lookup returns CDR1 MNHEY and CDR2 SVGAGI. The CDR3, as DNA: TGTGCCAGCAGTTACTCGGATTTTAACTATGGCTACACCTTC. It translates to CASSYSDFNYGYTF.

This clonotype has ten or more counts. The chain is built from TRBV20-1 and TRBJ2-7; 10 bases are a match to TRBD1. The V gene's germline CDR1 is DFQATT and CDR2 SNEGSKA (reference sequence). V trimming: 6 bases; J trimming: 4 bases; junction bases outside the gene matches: 9. This CDR3 has 14 amino acids. For the CDR3, the DNA is TGCAGTGCACACACCGGGACAGGGGAGTACGAGCAGTACTTC. Translating it yields CSAHTGTGEYEQYF.